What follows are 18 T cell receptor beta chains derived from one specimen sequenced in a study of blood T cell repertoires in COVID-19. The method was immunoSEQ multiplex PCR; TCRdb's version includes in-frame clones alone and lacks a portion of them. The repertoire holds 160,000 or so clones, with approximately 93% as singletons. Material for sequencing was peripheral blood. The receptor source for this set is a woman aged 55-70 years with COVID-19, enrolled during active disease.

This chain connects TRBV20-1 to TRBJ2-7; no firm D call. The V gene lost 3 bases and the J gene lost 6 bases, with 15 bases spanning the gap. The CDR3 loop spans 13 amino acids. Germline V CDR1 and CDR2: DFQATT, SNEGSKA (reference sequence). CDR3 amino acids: CSASQQPAAEQYF. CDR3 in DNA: TGCAGTGCTAGTCAGCAACCGGCGGCCGAGCAGTACTTC.

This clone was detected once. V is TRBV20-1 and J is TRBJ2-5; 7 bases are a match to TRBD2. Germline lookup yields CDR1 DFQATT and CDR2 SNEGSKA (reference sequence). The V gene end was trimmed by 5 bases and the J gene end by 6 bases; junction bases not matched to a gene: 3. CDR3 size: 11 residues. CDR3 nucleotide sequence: TGCAGTGCTGGGGAGGGAAAGACCCAGTACTTC. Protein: CSAGEGKTQYF.

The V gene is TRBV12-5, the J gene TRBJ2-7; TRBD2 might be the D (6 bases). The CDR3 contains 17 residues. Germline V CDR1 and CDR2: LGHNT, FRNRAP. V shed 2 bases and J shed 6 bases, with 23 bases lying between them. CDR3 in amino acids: CASGLNGRPLGPLEQYF. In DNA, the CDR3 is TGTGCTAGTGGTTTGAACGGGAGACCCCTTGGACCTCTCGAGCAGTACTTC.

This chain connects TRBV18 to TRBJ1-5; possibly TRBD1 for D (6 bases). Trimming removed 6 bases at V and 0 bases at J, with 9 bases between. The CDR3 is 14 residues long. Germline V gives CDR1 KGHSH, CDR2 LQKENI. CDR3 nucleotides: TGTGCCAGCTCCGGGACACATAGCAATCAGCCCCAGCATTTT. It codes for CASSGTHSNQPQHF.

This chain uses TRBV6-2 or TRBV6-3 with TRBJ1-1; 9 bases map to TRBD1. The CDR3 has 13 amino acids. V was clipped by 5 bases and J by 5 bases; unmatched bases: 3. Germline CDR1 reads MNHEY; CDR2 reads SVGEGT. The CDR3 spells CASSLDRGTEAFF. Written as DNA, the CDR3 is TGTGCCAGCAGTCTGGACAGGGGTACTGAAGCTTTCTTT.

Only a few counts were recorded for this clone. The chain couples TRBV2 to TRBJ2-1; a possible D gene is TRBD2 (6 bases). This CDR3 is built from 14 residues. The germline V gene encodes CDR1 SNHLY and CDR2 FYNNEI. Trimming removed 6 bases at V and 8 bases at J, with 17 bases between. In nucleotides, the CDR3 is TGTGCCAGCAGGGCGGGACTCAGTGGGGATGAGCAGTTCTTC. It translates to CASRAGLSGDEQFF.

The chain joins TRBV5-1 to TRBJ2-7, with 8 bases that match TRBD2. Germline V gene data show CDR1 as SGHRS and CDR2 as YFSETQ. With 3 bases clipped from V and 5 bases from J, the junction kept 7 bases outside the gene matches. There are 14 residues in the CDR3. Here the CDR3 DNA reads TGCGCCAGCAGCTCGGGACTAGTGGATCACGAGCAGTACTTC. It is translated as CASSSGLVDHEQYF.

The CDR3 DNA reads TGTGCCAGCAGCTTGGGGACACCATCGAACTATGGCTACACCTTC. Translated, it gives CASSLGTPSNYGYTF. The chain carries TRBV5-6 and TRBJ1-2; D is possibly TRBD1 (5 bases). Trimming shortened V by 0 bases and J by 2 bases, and 11 bases separated the two germline ends. The CDR3 sequence is 15 residues long. Germline CDR1 is SGHDT and CDR2 is YYEEEE. The full variable domain, completed using reference TRBV5-6 and TRBJ1-2, is DAGVTQSPTHLIKTRGQQVTLRCSPKSGHDTVSWYQQALGQGPQFIFQYYEEEERQRGNFPDRFSGHQFPNYSSELNVNALLLGDSALYLCASSLGTPSNYGYTFGSGTRLTVV.

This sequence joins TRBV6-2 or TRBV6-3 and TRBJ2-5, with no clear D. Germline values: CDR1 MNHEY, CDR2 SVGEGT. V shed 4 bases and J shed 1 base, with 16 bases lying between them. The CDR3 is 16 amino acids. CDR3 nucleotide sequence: TGTGCCAGCAGTTCCCTCTCCTCTCGCAGCCAAGAGACCCAGTACTTC. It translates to CASSSLSSRSQETQYF.

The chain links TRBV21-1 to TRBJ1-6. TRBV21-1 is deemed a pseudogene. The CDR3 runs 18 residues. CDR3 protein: CASSPLRRVISYNSPLHF. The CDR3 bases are TGTGCCAGCAGCCCCCTTAGGAGGGTCATCTCCTATAATTCACCCCTCCACTTT.

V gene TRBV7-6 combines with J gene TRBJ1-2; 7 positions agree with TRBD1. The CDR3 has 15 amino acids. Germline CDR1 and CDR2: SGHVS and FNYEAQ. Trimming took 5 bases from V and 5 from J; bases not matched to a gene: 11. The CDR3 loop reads CASSPTGAGVYGYTF. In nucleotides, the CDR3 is TGTGCCAGCAGCCCTACAGGGGCCGGGGTATATGGCTACACCTTC.

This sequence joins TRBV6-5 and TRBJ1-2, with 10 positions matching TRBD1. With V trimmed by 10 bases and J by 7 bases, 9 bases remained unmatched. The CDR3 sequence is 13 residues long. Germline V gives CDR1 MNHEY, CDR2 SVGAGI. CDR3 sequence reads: CATSTGGVSGYTF. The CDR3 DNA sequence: TGTGCCACTTCGACAGGGGGCGTCTCTGGCTACACCTTC.

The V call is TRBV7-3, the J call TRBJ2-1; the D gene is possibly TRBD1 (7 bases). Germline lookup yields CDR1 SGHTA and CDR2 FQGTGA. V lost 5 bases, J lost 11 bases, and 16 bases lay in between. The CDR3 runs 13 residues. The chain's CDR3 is CASSPGGMNKQFF. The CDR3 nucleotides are TGTGCCAGCAGCCCAGGGGGGATGAACAAGCAGTTCTTC.

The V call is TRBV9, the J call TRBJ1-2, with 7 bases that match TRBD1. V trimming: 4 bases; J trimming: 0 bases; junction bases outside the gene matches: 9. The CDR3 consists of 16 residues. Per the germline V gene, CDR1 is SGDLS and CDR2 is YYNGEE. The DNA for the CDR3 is TGTGCCAGCAGCCCAGGGGACAGCGGAACTAACTATGGCTACACCTTC. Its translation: CASSPGDSGTNYGYTF.

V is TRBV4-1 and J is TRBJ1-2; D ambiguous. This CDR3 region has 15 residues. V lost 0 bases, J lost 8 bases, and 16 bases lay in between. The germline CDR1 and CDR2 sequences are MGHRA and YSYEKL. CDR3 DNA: TGCGCCAGCAGCCAAGAAAGCTCGGGGAGCATAGGCTACACCTTC. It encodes CASSQESSGSIGYTF.

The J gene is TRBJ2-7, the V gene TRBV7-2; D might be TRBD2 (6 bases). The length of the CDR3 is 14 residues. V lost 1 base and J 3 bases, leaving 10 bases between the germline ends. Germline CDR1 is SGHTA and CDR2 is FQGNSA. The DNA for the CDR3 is TGTGCCAGCAGCTTAGTCCGGGGGTTCTACGAGCAGTACTTC. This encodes CASSLVRGFYEQYF.

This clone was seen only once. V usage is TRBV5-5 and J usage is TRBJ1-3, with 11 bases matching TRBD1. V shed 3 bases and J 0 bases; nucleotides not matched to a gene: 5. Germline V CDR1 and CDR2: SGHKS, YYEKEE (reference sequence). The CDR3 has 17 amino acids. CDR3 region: CASSWWTGGISGNTIYF. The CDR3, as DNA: TGTGCCAGCAGCTGGTGGACAGGGGGCATCTCTGGAAACACCATATATTTT.

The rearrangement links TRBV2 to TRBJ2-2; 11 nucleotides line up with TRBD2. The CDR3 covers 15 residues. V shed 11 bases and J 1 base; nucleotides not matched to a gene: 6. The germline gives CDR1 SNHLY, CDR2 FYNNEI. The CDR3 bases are TGTGCCGGGAGACTAGCGGGGCGGAACACCGGGGAGCTGTTTTTT. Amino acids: CAGRLAGRNTGELFF.